Presented here are 19 T cell receptor beta chains from one specimen sequenced in a study of Graves' ophthalmopathy and Graves' hyperthyroidism. TCR beta CDR3 amplification used RNA transcripts. After a first-round RT-PCR with HTBI primers, a second-round multiplex PCR was run. TCRdb used MiXCR to reprocess the multiplex PCR reads, holding one entry per CDR3 protein. The profile covers about 25,000 distinct CDR3 sequences, with nearly 50% appearing a single time and 6.5% taken by the ten largest. Sequencing input: peripheral blood. The source of these receptors is an adult woman with stable Graves' hyperthyroidism.

This clonotype counts as medium-sized. V gene TRBV20-1 combines with J gene TRBJ1-6, with 7 bases fitting TRBD1. J gave up 6 bases and V 3 bases, and 14 bases lay outside the gene matches. Germline V gene data show CDR1 as DFQATT and CDR2 as SNEGSKA (reference sequence). The CDR3 length is 17 residues. CDR3 loop: CSARARDSLFVNSPLHF. The CDR3 DNA reads as TGCAGTGCTAGGGCCCGGGACAGTTTATTTGTTAATTCACCCCTCCACTTT.

This clonotype appeared a single time. This chain joins TRBV7-9 and TRBJ2-1, with D possibly matching TRBD2 (6 bases). V was trimmed by 1 base and J by 9 bases, leaving 13 bases between them. The CDR3 covers 14 residues. CDR1 and CDR2 from the germline V gene are SEHNR and FQNEAQ (reference sequence). This CDR3 is CASSLGGGATEQFF. The CDR3 DNA reads as TGTGCCAGCAGCTTAGGAGGCGGGGCAACTGAGCAGTTCTTC.

This clonotype was observed many times. The J gene is TRBJ2-1, the V gene TRBV6-6; perhaps D is TRBD1 or TRBD2 (5 bases each). The CDR3 runs to 13 residues. V was trimmed by 2 bases and J by 6 bases, leaving 8 bases between them. Germline CDR1 MNHNY, CDR2 SVGAGI (reference sequence). The CDR3 is CASSYERGNEQFF. CDR3 in DNA: TGTGCCAGCAGTTACGAGAGGGGCAATGAGCAGTTCTTC.

This clonotype is medium-sized. The J gene is TRBJ1-6, the V gene TRBV5-1; D may be TRBD1 (5 bases). The V end lost 4 bases, the J end lost 9 bases, and 17 bases lay between the germline ends. Germline CDR1 and CDR2: SGHRS and YFSETQ. This CDR3 spans 15 amino acids. The CDR3 sequence: CASSLRDLSISPLHF. The CDR3 DNA is TGCGCCAGCAGCCTCCGGGACCTGTCAATTTCACCCCTCCACTTT. Complete variable domain (other parts from reference TRBV5-1 and TRBJ1-6): KAGVTQTPRYLIKTRGQQVTLSCSPISGHRSVSWYQQTPGQGLQFLFEYFSETQRNKGNFPGRFSGRQFSNSRSEMNVSTLELGDSALYLCASSLRDLSISPLHFGNGTRLTVT.

To note about this clonotype: Sequence at one end of the junction differs from germline and may be a read error. The chain joins TRBV5-4 to TRBJ1-1, with D possibly being TRBD1 (5 bases). The CDR3 loop spans 17 amino acids. Germline CDR1 reads SGHNT; CDR2 reads YYREEE (reference sequence). CDR3 bases: TGTGCCAGCAGCTTTAGAGTGGTGGGGCTGCTGAACACCGAAGCTTTCTTT. Translated, it gives CASSFRVVGLLNTEAFF. The full variable domain, rest sourced from reference TRBV5-4 and TRBJ1-1, is ETGVTQSPTHLIKTRGQQVTLRCSSQSGHNTVSWYQQALGQGPQFIFQYYREEENGRGNFPPRFSGLQFPNYSSELNVNALELDDSALYLCASSFRVVGLLNTEAFFGQGTRLTVV.

The genes are TRBV4-1 and TRBJ2-5; 9 nucleotides line up with TRBD1. The J segment lost 5 bases and the V segment lost 4 bases, leaving 8 bases of the junction unmatched. The CDR3 contains 15 residues. The germline V gene has CDR1 MGHRA and CDR2 YSYEKL. The CDR3 region is CASSLGTGRLETQYF. The DNA of the CDR3 is TGCGCCAGCAGCCTCGGGACAGGGAGATTGGAGACCCAGTACTTC.

In regard to this clonotype: One junction end disagrees with the germline gene, perhaps due to a read error. This chain uses TRBV6-9 with TRBJ2-7; D unresolved. Germline V gene lookup returns CDR1 MNHGY and CDR2 SVAAGI. This CDR3 contains 11 residues. The CDR3 sequence: CASRFDYEQCF. Written as DNA, the CDR3 is TGCGCCAGCAGGTTTGATTACGAGCAGTGCTTC.

This clonotype came up many times. This chain links TRBV6-1 with TRBJ2-2; D is uncertain. The CDR3 has 15 residues. CDR1 is MNHNS and CDR2 is SASEGT in the germline V gene. Trimming stripped 2 bases from V and 3 bases from J, with 10 bases between. CDR3 nucleotides: TGTGCCAGCAGTGAAATGGGTGGGGACACCGGGGAGCTGTTTTTT. Translation: CASSEMGGDTGELFF.

This clonotype has at least ten counts. The CDR3 is CASSLTSGSGYEQFF. For the CDR3, the DNA is TGTGCCAGCAGCTTGACTAGCGGGAGTGGATATGAGCAGTTCTTC. The gene calls are TRBV7-9 and TRBJ2-1; 12 nucleotides line up with TRBD2. The V segment lost 3 bases and the J segment 8 bases; nucleotides outside the gene matches: 5. Germline values: CDR1 SEHNR, CDR2 FQNEAQ (reference sequence). The length of the CDR3 is 15 residues.

The chain uses TRBV12-3 or TRBV12-4 and TRBJ2-1; 7 bases map to TRBD2. Trimming cost V 6 bases and J 10 bases; bases outside gene matches: 6. The length of the CDR3 is 12 residues. Here the CDR3 DNA reads TGTGCCAGCAGATCACCGGGACTAGAGCAGTTCTTC. The encoded protein is CASRSPGLEQFF.

The gene calls are TRBV10-3 and TRBJ2-3; the D gene is possibly TRBD1 (5 bases). CDR1 and CDR2 (germline): ENHRY, SYGVKD. This CDR3 contains 13 residues. With 2 bases removed from V and 5 bases from J, the gap between germline ends came to 8 bases. The CDR3 spells CAISEGAEDTQYF. In DNA form, the CDR3 reads TGTGCCATCAGTGAGGGGGCGGAAGATACGCAGTATTTT.

This chain connects TRBV5-1 to TRBJ1-4, with D hard to call. The germline V gene has CDR1 SGHRS and CDR2 YFSETQ. The CDR3 runs 15 residues. The V gene lost 1 base and the J gene lost 1 base, with 8 bases spanning the gap. CDR3 coding DNA: TGCGCCAGCAGCTTGTTGGGCGAAACTAATGAAAAACTGTTTTTT. Encoded protein: CASSLLGETNEKLFF. Full variable domain (missing parts from reference TRBV5-1 and TRBJ1-4): KAGVTQTPRYLIKTRGQQVTLSCSPISGHRSVSWYQQTPGQGLQFLFEYFSETQRNKGNFPGRFSGRQFSNSRSEMNVSTLELGDSALYLCASSLLGETNEKLFFGSGTQLSVL.

In its sample, this clonotype was seen many times. V is TRBV27 and J is TRBJ2-5; TRBD2 might be the D (6 bases). Trimming shortened V by 4 bases and J by 3 bases, and 9 bases separated the two germline ends. Germline CDR1 and CDR2: MNHEY and SMNVEV (reference sequence). CDR3 size: 13 residues. The CDR3 region has the DNA TGTGCCAGCAGTTGGTGGGAGGAAGAGACCCAGTACTTC. This translates into CASSWWEEETQYF.

On this clonotype itself: Lacking the conserved final phenylalanine or tryptophan, this CDR3 likely reflects a read error. No DNA is shown, since the ends of the CDR3 on it are uncertain; the CDR3 is the one TCRdb lists. V gene TRBV19 combines with J gene TRBJ2-1; the table's D gene call, TRBD2, was not cross checked with the DNA. The germline gives CDR1 LNHDA, CDR2 SQIVND (reference sequence). The length of the CDR3 is 14 amino acids, counting both ends. CDR3 sequence reads: CASSIGSWAGGSRA.

The chain joins TRBV29-1 to TRBJ2-7; the D call may be TRBD1 or TRBD2 (6 bases each). Trimming removed 4 bases at V and 9 bases at J, with 19 bases between. There are 13 residues in the CDR3. The germline V gene has CDR1 SQVTM and CDR2 ANQGSEA. CDR3 in DNA: TGCAGCGTTGGGAATGGGGGGCAGTCTCGGCAGTACTTC. Its protein product is CSVGNGGQSRQYF.

V and J are TRBV6-6 and TRBJ2-3; D remains unclear. CDR3 size: 13 residues. V was trimmed by 7 bases and J by 0 bases, leaving 8 bases between them. Per germline, CDR1 MNHNY and CDR2 SVGAGI (reference sequence). The CDR3, as DNA: TGTGCCAGCAATAAGGACAGCACAGATACGCAGTATTTT. It translates to CASNKDSTDTQYF.

The V call is TRBV10-1, the J call TRBJ2-1, with 11 bases fitting TRBD2. The V segment lost 1 base and the J segment 7 bases; nucleotides outside the gene matches: 3. The CDR3 spans 15 residues. Germline CDR1 and CDR2: WNHNN and SYGVQD (reference sequence). CDR3 sequence: CASSELAGGPNEQFF. The CDR3 nucleotides are TGCGCCAGCAGTGAGTTAGCGGGAGGGCCGAATGAGCAGTTCTTC.

This clonotype was picked up many times. The chain is built from TRBV30 and TRBJ1-4; 10 positions agree with TRBD1. CDR3 size: 13 residues. V was clipped by 5 bases and J by 8 bases; unmatched bases: 5. Germline V gene lookup returns CDR1 GTSNPN and CDR2 SVGIG (reference sequence). In nucleotides, the CDR3 is TGTGCCTGGGGGACAGGGGTAAAGGAAAAACTGTTTTTT. Translation gives CAWGTGVKEKLFF.

The rearrangement links TRBV24-1 to TRBJ2-1; TRBD2 matches 7 bases. The CDR3 totals 15 residues. V lost 4 bases and J lost 4; bases outside the gene matches: 6. Germline values: CDR1 KGHDR, CDR2 SFDVKD. The CDR3 sequence is CATSEPGTTYNEQFF. The CDR3 DNA follows: TGTGCCACCAGTGAGCCCGGGACTACGTACAATGAGCAGTTCTTC.